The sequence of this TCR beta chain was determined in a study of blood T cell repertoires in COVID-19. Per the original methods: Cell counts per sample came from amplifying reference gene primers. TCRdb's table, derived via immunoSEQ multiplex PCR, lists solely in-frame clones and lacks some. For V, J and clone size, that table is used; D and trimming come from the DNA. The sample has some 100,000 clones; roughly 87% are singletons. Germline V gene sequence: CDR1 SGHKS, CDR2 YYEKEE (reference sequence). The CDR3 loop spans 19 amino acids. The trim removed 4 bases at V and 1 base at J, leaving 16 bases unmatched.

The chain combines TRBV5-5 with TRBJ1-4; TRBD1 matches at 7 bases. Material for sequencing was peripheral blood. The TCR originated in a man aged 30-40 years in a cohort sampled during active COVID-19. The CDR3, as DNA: TGTGCCAGCAGCCGGCCGCGCGGGACAGAGAGGGGAACTAATGAAAAACTGTTTTTT. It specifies CASSRPRGTERGTNEKLFF.